What follows describes a single T cell receptor (beta chain). The antigen it recognizes is unknown. Base quality data are lacking; no much larger clone is found one base away. The germline ends are 16 bases apart after V is trimmed by 2 bases and J by 3 bases. According to the germline V gene, CDR1 reads KGHSH and CDR2 reads LQKENI. The CDR3 runs 16 residues from the cysteine to the phenylalanine. Only the CDR3 DNA stays, 48 bases, in frame from base 1. These data belong to a study of T cell responses to AZD1222 COVID-19 vaccine (dated by TCRdb to the early 2020s). Notes on the research overall: TCR sequencing was performed for 230 to 250 trial participants, of whom around 200 were given two doses of AZD1222 and about 25 were given two doses of MenACWY control vaccine. Enrollment into the trials was organized by age into subgroups of 18-55, 56-69 and 70-plus years, and those subgroups contained approximately 160, 26 and 62 TCR-sequenced participants, respectively.

The CDR3 regions of human TCRbeta chains were analyzed by immunosequencing. As for the original processing: Repertoire TCRs were matched against a reference library of SARS-CoV-2-specific TCRs generated with the MIRA antigen-specificity platform. Breadth was defined as the fraction of unique TCRs that were SARS-CoV-2-associated, and depth was defined as the fraction of total T cells that were SARS-CoV-2-associated. Using the MIRA data, every spike-specific TCR was mapped to the spike region that the TCR reacted to and assigned to either a CD4 or a CD8 class. Log10-transformed breadth and depth values were compared by one-way ANOVA with Sidak's multiple comparisons tests. TCRdb's version of the immuneACCESS table is confined to in-frame rearrangements and falls short of the full clone set. An unresolved V gene accounts for under half of the shortfall where checked; the remainder is of unknown origin. V and J calls plus clone size are reproduced from that table; the DNA served to infer D and trimming. This sample gives about 200,000 clones in total; 93% of them show up just once. The top ten hold 1% of the sample.

The intended sense of this specimen's time point label: baseline before first vaccination. The label giving this sample's treatment or condition can be read as: meningococcal conjugate vaccine given as trial control. Vaccinee samples came from UK trials COV001 and COV002, including a single-blind randomized controlled phase 2/3 trial of AZD1222 (ChAdOx1 nCoV-19) in healthy adults. Trial participant PBMC samples were collected at day 0 and day 28 after the second dose for TCRbeta chain sequencing. On the study overall, not on this receptor specifically: Epitopes outside the regions mutated in the B.1.351 and B.1.1.7 variants were reportedly recognized by nearly half of the unique spike-specific TCRs. A significant rise in spike-specific TCR breadth and depth was observed after two AZD1222 doses relative to day 0 and relative to MenACWY recipients. CD4 TCRs associated with the vaccine covered the entire spike protein, and the dominant responses were in regions 160-218 and 743-854. Participants were mostly white British and included more females than males, and it was suggested by the authors that clonal diversity may have been underestimated. In the small 56-69-year group, the increase in depth fell short of significance, most likely because of low power. Because no day 14 peak-response samples were available, the repertoires could be characterized only after the peak T cell response. Conclusions about previously exposed vaccinees are limited because only six or seven AZD1222 recipients were SARS-CoV-2 seropositive at baseline.

Recombination connected TRBV18 to TRBJ1-2; a tentative D call is TRBD1 (5 bases match). The sequences come from peripheral blood, collected on day 0 of MenACWY control vaccination. The TCR originated in an adult in good health. The CDR3 region: CASSPGARAWDYGYTF. The DNA reads TGTGCCAGCTCACCAGGGGCCAGGGCATGGGACTATGGCTACACCTTC.